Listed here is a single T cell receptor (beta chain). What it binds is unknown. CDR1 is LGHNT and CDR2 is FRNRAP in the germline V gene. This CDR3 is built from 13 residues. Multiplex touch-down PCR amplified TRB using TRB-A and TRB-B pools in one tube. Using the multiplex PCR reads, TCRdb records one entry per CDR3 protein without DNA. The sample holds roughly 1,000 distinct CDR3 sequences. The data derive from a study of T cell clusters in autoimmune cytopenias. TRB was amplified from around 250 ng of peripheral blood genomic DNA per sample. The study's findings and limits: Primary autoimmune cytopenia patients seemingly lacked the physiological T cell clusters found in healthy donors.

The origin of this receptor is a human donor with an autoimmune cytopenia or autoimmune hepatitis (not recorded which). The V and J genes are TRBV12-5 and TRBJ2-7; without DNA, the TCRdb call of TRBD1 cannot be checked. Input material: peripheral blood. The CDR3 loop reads CASGFSGDNEQYF.